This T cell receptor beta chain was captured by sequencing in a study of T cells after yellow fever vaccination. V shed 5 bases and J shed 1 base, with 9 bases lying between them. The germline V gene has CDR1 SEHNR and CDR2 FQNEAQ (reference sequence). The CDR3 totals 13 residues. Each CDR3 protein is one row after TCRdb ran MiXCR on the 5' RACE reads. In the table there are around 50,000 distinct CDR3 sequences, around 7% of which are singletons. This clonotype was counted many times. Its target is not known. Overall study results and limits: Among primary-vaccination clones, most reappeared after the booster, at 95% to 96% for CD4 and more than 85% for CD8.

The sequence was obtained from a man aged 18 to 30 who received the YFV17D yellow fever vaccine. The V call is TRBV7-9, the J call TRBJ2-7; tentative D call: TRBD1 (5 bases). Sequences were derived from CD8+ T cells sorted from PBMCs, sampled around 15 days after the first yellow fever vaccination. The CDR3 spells CASSPGISYEQYF. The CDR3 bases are TGTGCCAGCAGCCCAGGGATATCCTACGAGCAGTACTTC.